These 28 T cell receptor beta chains share one sample of origin, sequenced in a study of shared clonotypes between healthy human individuals. Sequenced by immunoSEQ multiplex PCR; TCRdb stores in-frame clones only, minus some. The repertoire holds roughly 570,000 clones, 95% to 98% seen once, with 0.3% to 0.35% in the top ten. CD45RO negativity and positive selection for CCR7 defined naive CD8 cells, a population that excluded terminally differentiated effector memory CD45RA+ cells. Sequencing used naive CD8+ T cells sorted from blood. Source of these receptors: a man between 25 and 39 years old in good health.

The rearrangement uses TRBV10-3 and TRBJ2-5; possible D gene TRBD1, 6 bases. Germline V gene lookup returns CDR1 ENHRY and CDR2 SYGVKD. The length of the CDR3 is 12 residues. The V gene lost 10 bases and the J gene lost 5 bases, with 14 bases spanning the gap. The CDR3 bases are TGTGCCACCGAGGGGGAGTTGGAGACCCAGTACTTC. As protein: CATEGELETQYF.

This chain joins TRBV2 and TRBJ2-3; TRBD2 is a possible D gene (5 bases). This CDR3 contains 12 residues. CDR1 is SNHLY, CDR2 FYNNEI, per germline. Trimming cost V 5 bases and J 5 bases, with 8 bases left between them. CDR3 sequence reads: CASSPSRDTQYF. CDR3 nucleotides: TGTGCCAGCAGTCCTAGCCGAGATACGCAGTATTTT.

The J gene is TRBJ2-1, the V gene TRBV27, with D tentatively TRBD1 or TRBD2 (5 bases each). With 6 bases removed from V and 6 bases from J, the gap between germline ends came to 18 bases. The CDR3 spans 15 residues. From germline, CDR1 is MNHEY and CDR2 SMNVEV (reference sequence). For the CDR3, the DNA is TGTGCCAGCAGCCGACCGGGACGCCGGTTCAATGAGCAGTTCTTC. Its translation: CASSRPGRRFNEQFF.

In this sample, this clone turned up once. The V gene is TRBV2, the J gene TRBJ2-7, with D hard to call. The V end lost 6 bases, the J end lost 5 bases, and 5 bases lay between the germline ends. Germline CDR1 and CDR2: SNHLY and FYNNEI. The CDR3 length is 10 residues. CDR3 sequence: CASRGNEQYF. The CDR3 region has the DNA TGTGCCAGCAGGGGAAACGAGCAGTACTTC. The full variable domain, with the rest looked up from reference TRBV2 and TRBJ2-7, is EPEVTQTPSHQVTQMGQEVILRCVPISNHLYFYWYRQILGQKVEFLVSFYNNEISEKSEIFDDQFSVERPDGSNFTLKIRSTKLEDSAMYFCASRGNEQYFGPGTRLTVT.

This clone was counted once. DNA of the CDR3: TGTGCCAGCAGCTTTCCACAGGGTATGGGGAGCACAGATACGCAGTATTTT. This encodes CASSFPQGMGSTDTQYF. The chain links TRBV7-9 to TRBJ2-3, with D perhaps TRBD1 (6 bases). V lost 3 bases, J lost 0 bases, and 16 bases lay in between. CDR1 and CDR2 from the germline V gene are SEHNR and FQNEAQ (reference sequence). This CDR3 comprises 17 residues. The full variable domain, in which reference TRBV7-9 and TRBJ2-3 provide the parts outside the CDR3, is DTGVSQNPRHKITKRGQNVTFRCDPISEHNRLYWYRQTLGQGPEFLTYFQNEAQLEKSRLLSDRFSAERPKGSFSTLEIQRTEQGDSAMYLCASSFPQGMGSTDTQYFGPGTRLTVL.

This sequence joins TRBV6-1 and TRBJ2-2; D unresolved. CDR1 and CDR2 from the germline V gene are MNHNS and SASEGT. The CDR3 contains 15 residues. V lost 3 bases and J lost 0, with 8 bases in between. The CDR3 region is CASSDLAANTGELFF. The CDR3 bases are TGTGCCAGCAGTGACTTGGCGGCGAACACCGGGGAGCTGTTTTTT.

V gene TRBV6-6 combines with J gene TRBJ2-2, with a tentative D call TRBD2 (6 bases). Trimming shortened V by 0 bases and J by 8 bases, and 10 bases separated the two germline ends. Germline V gene lookup returns CDR1 MNHNY and CDR2 SVGAGI (reference sequence). CDR3 size: 14 residues. The chain's CDR3 is CASSYSGTAGELFF. The CDR3 nucleotides are TGTGCCAGCAGTTACTCCGGGACTGCGGGGGAGCTGTTTTTT.

The chain carries TRBV25-1 and TRBJ1-4; tentative D call: TRBD1 (5 bases). Germline V gene lookup returns CDR1 MGHDK and CDR2 SYGVNS. V lost 2 bases, J lost 0 bases, and 13 bases lay in between. The CDR3 totals 17 residues. For the CDR3, the DNA is TGTGCCAGCAGTGAACCTGAGGGGAGACCAACTAATGAAAAACTGTTTTTT. Protein: CASSEPEGRPTNEKLFF.

This clone was seen just once. J is TRBJ2-5 and V is TRBV28; 9 bases are a match to TRBD1. The germline V gene has CDR1 MDHEN and CDR2 SYDVKM. Trimming took 2 bases from V and 0 from J; bases not matched to a gene: 7. The CDR3 runs to 17 residues. The CDR3 region has the DNA TGTGCCAGCAGTTTAAGCCTCGGGACAGGGTACCAAGAGACCCAGTACTTC. Its translation: CASSLSLGTGYQETQYF.

V and J are TRBV5-6 and TRBJ2-7; TRBD2 aligns across 7 bases. The CDR3 has 14 residues. The junction had 3 bases not matched to a gene; V was cut back by 1 base and J by 2 bases. CDR1 SGHDT and CDR2 YYEEEE come from the germline V gene. CDR3 in DNA: TGTGCCAGCAGCTTGTGGCTAGCGGCCTACGAGCAGTACTTC. This gives the protein CASSLWLAAYEQYF.

V and J are TRBV27 and TRBJ2-2; maybe TRBD2 (6 bases). Trimming took 10 bases from V and 0 from J, leaving 18 bases between them. The CDR3 has 16 amino acids. Germline-derived CDR1 and CDR2 are MNHEY and SMNVEV (reference sequence). CDR3 DNA sequence: TGTGCCACCCAGCCGGGACTCAGCGCGAACACCGGGGAGCTGTTTTTT. It specifies CATQPGLSANTGELFF.

As DNA, the CDR3 is TGTGCCAGCAACGATACCCCCGGACAGGGAGACACCATATATTTT. The encoded protein is CASNDTPGQGDTIYF. The gene calls are TRBV2 and TRBJ1-3, with 8 bases matching TRBD1. Germline-derived CDR1 and CDR2 are SNHLY and FYNNEI. Unmatched junction bases numbered 13, after V lost 7 bases and J lost 8 bases. The CDR3 has 15 residues.

This clone was recorded once. The V gene is TRBV15, the J gene TRBJ2-1; TRBD2 might be the D (7 bases). Germline CDR1 and CDR2: LNHNV and YYDKDF (reference sequence). The CDR3 spans 14 residues. The V end lost 0 bases, the J end lost 10 bases, and 13 bases lay between the germline ends. CDR3 protein: CATSREVGGPEQFF. The CDR3 DNA reads TGTGCCACCAGCAGAGAGGTGGGGGGGCCAGAGCAGTTCTTC.

The chain joins TRBV7-9 to TRBJ2-1; TRBD2 matches 8 bases. Germline V CDR1 and CDR2: SEHNR, FQNEAQ (reference sequence). The CDR3 length is 16 residues. The ends lost 5 bases at V and 7 bases at J; junction bases unmatched: 13. The DNA for the CDR3 is TGTGCCAGCAGCCTCCCGAGAGCGGGAGATAGGAATGAGCAGTTCTTC. Translated: CASSLPRAGDRNEQFF.

This chain links TRBV5-1 with TRBJ2-7; 12 bases align to TRBD1. The CDR3 runs to 14 residues. The V gene end was trimmed by 4 bases and the J gene end by 5 bases; junction bases not matched to a gene: 4. Germline loops: CDR1 SGHRS, CDR2 YFSETQ. CDR3 sequence (DNA): TGCGCCAGCAGCGGAGGGACAGGGGGCCACGAGCAGTACTTC. As protein: CASSGGTGGHEQYF.

The V gene is TRBV7-8, the J gene TRBJ1-5; 7 nucleotides match TRBD1. Germline V gene sequence: CDR1 SGHVS, CDR2 FQNEAQ. J lost 0 bases, V lost 5 bases, and 13 bases had no gene match. The length of the CDR3 is 18 residues. The CDR3 DNA sequence: TGTGCCAGCAGCGGAAAAGACGGGACAGTGAATAGCAATCAGCCCCAGCATTTT. Translating gives CASSGKDGTVNSNQPQHF. The whole variable domain, remainder taken from reference TRBV7-8 and TRBJ1-5, is GAGVSQSPRYKVAKRGQDVALRCDPISGHVSLFWYQQALGQGPEFLTYFQNEAQLDKSGLPSDRFFAERPEGSVSTLKIQRTQQEDSAVYLCASSGKDGTVNSNQPQHFGDGTRLSIL.

The V call is TRBV5-1, the J call TRBJ2-3; TRBD2 might be the D (6 bases). Trimming pared 4 bases from V and 5 bases from J, leaving 14 bases between. This CDR3 is built from 14 residues. CDR1 SGHRS and CDR2 YFSETQ come from the germline V gene. CDR3 nucleotides: TGCGCCAGCAGCATAGGGAGGAGGGGAGATACGCAGTATTTT. Its translation: CASSIGRRGDTQYF.

This rearrangement joins TRBV6-5 to TRBJ1-5; TRBD1 matches 8 bases. Per germline, CDR1 MNHEY and CDR2 SVGAGI. With 8 bases clipped from V and 1 base from J, the junction kept 1 base outside the gene matches. This CDR3 is built from 13 residues. DNA for the CDR3: TGTGCCAGCGGACAGGGAAGCAATCAGCCCCAGCATTTT. Translated, it gives CASGQGSNQPQHF.

The rearrangement links TRBV2 to TRBJ2-7, with 7 bases that match TRBD2. J lost 2 bases, V lost 2 bases, and 9 bases had no gene match. Germline V gene data show CDR1 as SNHLY and CDR2 as FYNNEI. CDR3 size: 16 residues. The CDR3 is CASSEWGRLAAYEQYF. The CDR3, as DNA: TGTGCCAGCAGTGAATGGGGACGCCTAGCGGCCTACGAGCAGTACTTC.

The chain uses TRBV7-2 and TRBJ1-5; unclear D gene. This CDR3 region has 16 residues. V was cut by 1 base and J by 4 bases, with 14 bases left in between. Germline assignment: CDR1 SGHTA and CDR2 FQGNSA. In DNA form, the CDR3 reads TGTGCCAGCAGCTTAGTGGGCAGGTACTTGAATCAGCCCCAGCATTTT. Translated: CASSLVGRYLNQPQHF.

The table lists this clone with a count of one. The chain combines TRBV11-2 with TRBJ2-5; tentatively, D is TRBD2 (5 bases). The CDR3 runs 15 residues. Germline V gene lookup returns CDR1 SGHAT and CDR2 FQNNGV. V dropped 4 bases and J dropped 3 bases, with 15 bases sitting between them. CDR3 DNA: TGTGCCAGCAGCTCGGGAACGGTGCTTGAAGAGACCCAGTACTTC. Encoded protein: CASSSGTVLEETQYF.

Worth noting for this clone: The same CDR3 arises from other DNA sequences in this sample as well. V and J are TRBV30 and TRBJ1-3; D not resolved. Between the trimmed V and J ends, which lost 0 bases and 3 bases, there was a span of 3 bases. The CDR3 covers 12 residues. The germline V gene encodes CDR1 GTSNPN and CDR2 SVGIG (reference sequence). The chain's CDR3 is CAWSVLGNTIYF. The CDR3 nucleotides read TGTGCCTGGAGTGTGCTTGGAAACACCATATATTTT.

CDR3 sequence: CASSENPGGRTTDTQYF. In DNA form, the CDR3 reads TGTGCCAGCAGTGAAAATCCGGGCGGGAGAACTACAGATACGCAGTATTTT. J is TRBJ2-3 and V is TRBV6-1; 7 bases map to TRBD2. V shed 2 bases, J shed 3 bases, and the junction held 11 bases outside the gene matches. The CDR3 covers 17 residues. Germline CDR1 MNHNS, CDR2 SASEGT.

This sequence joins TRBV28 and TRBJ2-2; 8 nucleotides line up with TRBD1. The CDR3 consists of 14 residues. Germline lookup yields CDR1 MDHEN and CDR2 SYDVKM. V lost 7 bases and J lost 7; bases outside the gene matches: 8. CDR3: CASNTDRVIGELFF. The CDR3 DNA reads as TGTGCCAGCAACACGGACAGGGTTATCGGGGAGCTGTTTTTT.

This chain uses TRBV10-3 with TRBJ1-1; possible D gene TRBD1, 6 bases. This CDR3 region has 12 residues. Germline CDR1 and CDR2: ENHRY and SYGVKD. Trimming cost V 7 bases and J 7 bases, with 13 bases left between them. The CDR3 reads CAINQGRNEAFF. DNA of the CDR3: TGTGCCATCAATCAGGGGAGGAATGAAGCTTTCTTT.

The chain uses TRBV7-9 and TRBJ2-1, with TRBD2 identical over 8 bases. The CDR3 spans 17 residues. CDR1 and CDR2 (germline): SEHNR, FQNEAQ (reference sequence). V was clipped by 5 bases and J by 0 bases; unmatched bases: 9. This CDR3 is CASSQMGGRSSYNEQFF. CDR3 in DNA: TGTGCCAGCAGCCAAATGGGCGGGAGGAGCTCCTACAATGAGCAGTTCTTC.

The chain recombines TRBV5-8 with TRBJ2-7, with TRBD2 identical over 7 bases. J lost 13 bases, V lost 4 bases, and 2 bases had no gene match. This CDR3 has 9 residues. In germline, CDR1 is SGHTS, CDR2 YDEGEE. The CDR3 here is CASSREGYF. CDR3 nucleotide sequence: TGTGCCAGCAGCAGGGAGGGCTACTTC.

In DNA, the CDR3 is TGCGCCAGCAGGCTCCGAAGGGACCCGGGGAACACTGAAGCTTTCTTT. Translation: CASRLRRDPGNTEAFF. V gene TRBV5-1 combines with J gene TRBJ1-1; TRBD1 is a possible D gene (5 bases). The germline V and J ends were trimmed by 5 bases and 1 base, with 18 bases remaining between them. Germline CDR1 is SGHRS and CDR2 is YFSETQ. CDR3 length: 16 amino acids.